This T cell receptor beta chain was captured by sequencing in a study of T-cell reconstitution after alpha-beta-depleted transplantation in children. Study-level findings and limits: Expanded clones from the graft, numbering several hundred, reportedly supplied alpha-beta T cells about two months after transplant. The authors attributed T-cell counts and diversity one year after transplant mostly to newly produced T cells. Surviving recipient T cells and thymic progenitors produced the high day-60 TCRbeta diversity seen in some patients.

TCRbeta library construction was performed incorporating unique molecular identifiers. Using its own MiXCR run on the PCR reads, TCRdb lists one record per CDR3 protein. This table has hundreds of thousands of distinct CDR3 sequences, approximately 8% appearing once. The junction had 6 bases not matched to a gene; V was cut back by 5 bases and J by 3 bases. CDR1 and CDR2 (germline): DFQATT, SNEGSKA (reference sequence). The length of the CDR3 is 14 residues. In this sample, this clonotype turned up many times. The antigen is not known. The chain recombines TRBV20-1 with TRBJ2-7; 11 nucleotides match TRBD2. Sample: PBMCs, mostly from graft donor cells, taken 180 days after TCRalphabeta/CD19-depleted stem cell transplant. This sequence was found in a male patient between 10 and 17 years old who had a stem cell transplant for acute lymphoblastic leukemia, so the T cells may come from the graft donor. CDR3 sequence: CSAYTSGRIYEQYF. In DNA form, the CDR3 reads TGCAGTGCTTACACTAGCGGGAGAATCTACGAGCAGTACTTC.